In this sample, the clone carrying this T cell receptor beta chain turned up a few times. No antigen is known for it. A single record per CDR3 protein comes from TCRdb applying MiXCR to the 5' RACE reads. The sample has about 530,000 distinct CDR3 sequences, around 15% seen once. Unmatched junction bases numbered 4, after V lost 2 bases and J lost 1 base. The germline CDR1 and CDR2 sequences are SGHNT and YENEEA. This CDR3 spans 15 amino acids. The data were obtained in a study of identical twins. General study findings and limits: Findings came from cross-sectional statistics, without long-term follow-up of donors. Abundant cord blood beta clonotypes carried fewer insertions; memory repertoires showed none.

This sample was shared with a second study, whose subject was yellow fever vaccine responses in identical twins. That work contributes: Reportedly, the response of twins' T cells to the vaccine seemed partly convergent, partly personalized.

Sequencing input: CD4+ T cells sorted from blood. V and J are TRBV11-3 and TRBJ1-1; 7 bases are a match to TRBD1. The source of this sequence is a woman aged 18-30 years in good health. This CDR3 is CASSLTGAGNTEAFF. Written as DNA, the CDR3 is TGTGCCAGCAGCTTAACAGGGGCGGGGAACACTGAAGCTTTCTTT.